Sequencing of this T cell receptor beta chain was carried out in a study of cytomegalovirus exposure and HLA in healthy donors. General study results and limits: Relative to the roughly 690-donor mean, N-insertions were reportedly fewer in an Asian-associated ancestry cluster in a later analysis.

The PCR employed 60 Vbeta primers together with 13 Jbeta primers. Repertoires were generated with immunoSEQ multiplex PCR, while TCRdb's copy carries only in-frame clones and drops some. The sample includes 100,000 to 150,000 clones, about 74% of them seen just once. The CDR3 is 16 amino acids. The V and J ends lost 5 bases and 0 bases, in that order; junction bases with no gene match: 5. The V gene's germline CDR1 is ENHRY and CDR2 SYGVKD. Points on this clone: What it binds is unknown.

This receptor was taken from a woman aged 45-65 years in good health and CMV-seropositive. The V call is TRBV10-3, the J call TRBJ1-4; 8 nucleotides align to TRBD1. The sample consisted of PBMCs. The CDR3 sequence is CAISKQGETTNEKLFF. CDR3 bases: TGTGCCATCAGTAAACAGGGGGAGACAACTAATGAAAAACTGTTTTTT.